A selection of T cell receptor beta chains follows, all from one sample in a study of blood T cell repertoires in COVID-19. Sequencing used immunoSEQ multiplex PCR; TCRdb keeps in-frame clones, though not all of them. In the table there are 150,000 to 200,000 clones, about four fifths of which are singletons. Sequenced material: peripheral blood. The receptors come from a human donor with acute or convalescent COVID-19. The donor label of this sample is uncertain. CDR3s include the opening cysteine and the closing phenylalanine or tryptophan. The D gene is left open where the match is weak. Some rows have no size entry. The others give once, few or many, or a class for an expanded clone.

J: TRBJ1-1
V: TRBV7-2
D: NA
size: NA
DNA: TGTGCCAGCAGCTTTACAGTGAACACTGAAGCTTTCTTT
CDR3: CASSFTVNTEAFF

J: TRBJ1-1
V: TRBV6-2/TRBV6-3
D: NA
size: once
DNA: TGTGCCAGCAGTATATACAGGGAGAACACTGAAGCTTTCTTT
CDR3: CASSIYRENTEAFF

J: TRBJ2-2
V: TRBV21-1
D: NA
size: NA
DNA: TGTGCCAGCAGCAAAGTCCAGCGGCCACTGAACACCGGGGAGCTGTTTTTT
CDR3: CASSKVQRPLNTGELFF

J: TRBJ1-2
V: TRBV7-2
D: NA
size: NA
DNA: TGTGCCAGCAGCTTAGGGGTTCAGGAAATTAACTATGGCTACACCTTC
CDR3: CASSLGVQEINYGYTF

J: TRBJ2-7
V: TRBV13
D: NA
size: NA
DNA: TGTGCCAGCAGCTGGCTGGGACACTCCTACGAGCAGTACTTC
CDR3: CASSWLGHSYEQYF

J: TRBJ2-7
V: TRBV3-1/TRBV3-2
D: NA
size: few
DNA: TGTGCCAGCAGCCAAGAGGCTGGGCAGTACGAGCAGTACTTC
CDR3: CASSQEAGQYEQYF

J: TRBJ2-3
V: TRBV3-1/TRBV3-2
D: NA
size: NA
DNA: TGTGCCAGCAGCACGCCCAGGGGTAGCACAGATACGCAGTATTTT
CDR3: CASSTPRGSTDTQYF

J: TRBJ1-4
V: TRBV5-1
D: NA
size: NA
DNA: TGCGCCAGCAGCCCCCGGGGGATTGAAAAACTGTTTTTT
CDR3: CASSPRGIEKLFF

J: TRBJ1-6
V: TRBV19
D: NA
size: once
DNA: TGTGCCAGTAGTTCCTACGGGGGAAACTCACCCCTCCACTTT
CDR3: CASSSYGGNSPLHF

J: TRBJ2-7
V: TRBV5-1
D: TRBD1
size: NA
DNA: TGCGCCAGCGCGGGGGACAGGGGGAGCAACGAGCAGTACTTC
CDR3: CASAGDRGSNEQYF

J: TRBJ2-5
V: TRBV10-2
D: TRBD1
size: NA
DNA: TGCGCCAGCAGAAAAGCAGGGGGCGAGGGGGAGACCCAGTACTTC
CDR3: CASRKAGGEGETQYF

J: TRBJ1-3
V: TRBV12-3/TRBV12-4
D: NA
size: NA
DNA: TGTGCCAGCAGCCCCTCTACCGGAAACACCATATATTTT
CDR3: CASSPSTGNTIYF

J: TRBJ1-1
V: TRBV3-1/TRBV3-2
D: NA
size: NA
DNA: TGTGCCAGCAGCCATGAGGGGGTAGGGACTGAAGCTTTCTTT
CDR3: CASSHEGVGTEAFF

J: TRBJ1-4
V: TRBV6-4
D: TRBD1
size: once
DNA: TGTGCCAGCAGCAGAACGGGACAGGCGAATGAAAAACTGTTTTTT
CDR3: CASSRTGQANEKLFF

J: TRBJ1-2
V: TRBV6-5
D: NA
size: NA
DNA: TGTGCCAGCAGGGCCGGGGGTATCTATGGCTACACCTTC
CDR3: CASRAGGIYGYTF

J: TRBJ2-5
V: TRBV11-2
D: NA
size: NA
DNA: TGTGCCAGCAGCTTAGAGCGGGGCTCCTGGGAGACCCAGTACTTC
CDR3: CASSLERGSWETQYF

J: TRBJ1-1
V: TRBV9
D: TRBD1
size: NA
DNA: TGTGCCAGCAGCTGGACAGGTAACACTGAAGCTTTCTTT
CDR3: CASSWTGNTEAFF

J: TRBJ2-7
V: TRBV18
D: TRBD2
size: NA
DNA: TGTGCCAGCTCATCAGGACTAGCGGAGAACTACGAGCAGTACTTC
CDR3: CASSSGLAENYEQYF

J: TRBJ2-2
V: TRBV5-1
D: NA
size: NA
DNA: TGCGCCAGCAGCCTGGACTACCTTGGAGGAGGCGGGGAGCTGTTTTTT
CDR3: CASSLDYLGGGGELFF

J: TRBJ2-5
V: TRBV4-1
D: NA
size: NA
DNA: TGCGCCAGCAGCTCACAAGAGACCCAGTACTTC
CDR3: CASSSQETQYF